This TCR beta chain was sequenced for a study of blood T cells in healthy people across ages. Germline loops: CDR1 SGDLS, CDR2 YYNGEE. V dropped 5 bases and J dropped 1 base, with 12 bases sitting between them. The CDR3 is made up of 14 amino acids. Each of the donors had 8 to 10 milliliters of peripheral blood drawn into EDTA-treated Vacutainer tubes. A sample-barcoded 5' primer and a J-beta primer mix were used in a second PCR of roughly 6 to 11 cycles. A single record per CDR3 protein comes from TCRdb applying MiXCR to the 5' RACE reads. The data hold 450,000 to 600,000 distinct CDR3 sequences, with 27% observed a single time. A further study also used this sample, focusing on T cells of mothers and their children.

Material: blood. The source of this sequence is a boy between 2 and 10 years old in good health. The chain couples TRBV9 to TRBJ2-5, with unresolved D. The CDR3 coding sequence is TGTGCCAGCAGTGCAGGCAACTTCCAAGAGACCCAGTACTTC. Translating it yields CASSAGNFQETQYF.